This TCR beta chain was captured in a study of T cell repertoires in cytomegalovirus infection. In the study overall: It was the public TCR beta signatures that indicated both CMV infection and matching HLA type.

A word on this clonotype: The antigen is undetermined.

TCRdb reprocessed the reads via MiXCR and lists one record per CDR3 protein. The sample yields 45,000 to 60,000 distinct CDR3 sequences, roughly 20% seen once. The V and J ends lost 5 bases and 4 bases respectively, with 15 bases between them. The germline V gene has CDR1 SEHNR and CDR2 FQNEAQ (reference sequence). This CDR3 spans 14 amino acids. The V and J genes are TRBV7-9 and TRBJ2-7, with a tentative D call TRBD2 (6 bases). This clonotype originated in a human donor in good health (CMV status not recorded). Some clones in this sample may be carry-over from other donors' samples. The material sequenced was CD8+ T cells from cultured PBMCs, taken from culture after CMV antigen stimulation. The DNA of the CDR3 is TGTGCCAGCAGCCACCCGGGGAGGACTTACGAGCAGTACTTC. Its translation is CASSHPGRTYEQYF.